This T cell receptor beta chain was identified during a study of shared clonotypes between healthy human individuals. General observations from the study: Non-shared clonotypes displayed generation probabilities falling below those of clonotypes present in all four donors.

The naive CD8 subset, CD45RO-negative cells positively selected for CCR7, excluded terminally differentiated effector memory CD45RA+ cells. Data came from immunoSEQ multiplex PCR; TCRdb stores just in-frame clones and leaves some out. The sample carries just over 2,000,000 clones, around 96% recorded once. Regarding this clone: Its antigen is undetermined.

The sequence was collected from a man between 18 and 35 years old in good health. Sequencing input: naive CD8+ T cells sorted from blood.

CDR3 in DNA: TGTGCCAGCAGTTATTCACGGGGGGGCGGCACAGATACGCAGTATTTT. This translates into CASSYSRGGGTDTQYF. V gene TRBV6-5 combines with J gene TRBJ2-3, with TRBD2 matching over 8 bases. The J segment lost 1 base and the V segment lost 3 bases, leaving 6 bases of the junction unmatched. This CDR3 spans 16 amino acids. CDR1 MNHEY and CDR2 SVGAGI come from the germline V gene.